Following are 12 T cell receptor beta chains from one sample sequenced in a study of blood T cell repertoires in COVID-19 (dated by TCRdb to the early 2020s). Receptor amplification or capture employed the immunoSEQ multiplex PCR assay. As stored in TCRdb, this immuneACCESS dataset retains in-frame rearrangements with V and J assigned. A fraction of the clones does not appear; measured against another copy, unresolved V genes explain less than half of the discrepancy, and the remainder lacks a known reason. This sample has around 130,000 clones in its table, and 84% of those were observed once. Jointly, the top ten make up under 15% of the sample. Sequencing input: peripheral blood. The receptors shown here come from a woman aged 30 to 39 who had recovered from COVID-19.

By frequency in the sample, this clone is medium-sized. V usage is TRBV6-5 and J usage is TRBJ1-1; no clear D gene. Germline V lookup: CDR1 MNHEY, CDR2 SVGAGI. The length of the CDR3 is 13 residues. Trimming removed 0 bases from V and 4 bases from J, with 6 bases in between. The CDR3 sequence: CASSYSPRTEAFF. The CDR3 bases are TGTGCCAGCAGTTACTCCCCCCGCACTGAAGCTTTCTTT.

This clone was counted between two and nine times. V is TRBV11-1 and J is TRBJ2-1; 7 nucleotides match TRBD2. Losses at the gene ends were 5 bases for V and 13 bases for J; bases not matched to a gene: 14. In germline, CDR1 is SGHAT, CDR2 FQDESV (reference sequence). The length of the CDR3 is 14 residues. CDR3 DNA sequence: TGTGCCAGCAGCCTGACGACTAGCCCTTCCCGCCAGTTCTTC. Amino acid sequence: CASSLTTSPSRQFF.

The chain carries TRBV7-3 and TRBJ1-6; D remains ambiguous. The V end lost 5 bases, the J end lost 7 bases, and 12 bases lay between the germline ends. Germline V CDR1 and CDR2: SGHTA, FQGTGA. The CDR3 contains 14 residues. CDR3: CASSLLGENSPLHF. The CDR3 region has the DNA TGTGCCAGCAGCCTCCTCGGTGAGAATTCACCCCTCCACTTT.

This clone appeared a single time. This rearrangement joins TRBV6-5 to TRBJ1-5, with 7 bases that match TRBD1. CDR3 length: 13 amino acids. The V gene end was trimmed by 11 bases and the J gene end by 5 bases; junction bases not matched to a gene: 9. Germline V gives CDR1 MNHEY, CDR2 SVGAGI. CDR3 in amino acids: CASMAGGDQPQHF. Here the CDR3 DNA reads TGTGCCTCTATGGCAGGGGGAGATCAGCCCCAGCATTTT.

This clone was seen many times. The chain joins TRBV11-1 to TRBJ2-1; TRBD2 agrees at 7 bases. The ends lost 3 bases at V and 1 base at J; junction bases unmatched: 6. The CDR3 runs 16 residues. Germline values: CDR1 SGHAT, CDR2 FQDESV (reference sequence). The CDR3 region is CASSLVTGGSYNEQFF. CDR3 DNA: TGTGCCAGCAGCTTGGTAACGGGAGGTTCCTACAATGAGCAGTTCTTC.

The chain joins TRBV5-1 to TRBJ2-5, with D possibly TRBD1 on 6 matching bases. CDR3 length equals 13 residues. Germline loops: CDR1 SGHRS, CDR2 YFSETQ. V lost 2 bases and J lost 5, with 10 bases in between. CDR3 amino acids: CASSFRGYETQYF. CDR3 nucleotide sequence: TGCGCCAGCAGCTTCAGGGGTTACGAGACCCAGTACTTC.

This clone was detected once. J is TRBJ2-1 and V is TRBV15, with 8 bases matching TRBD1. Looked up from germline, CDR1 is LNHNV and CDR2 is YYDKDF (reference sequence). The J segment lost 0 bases and the V segment lost 3 bases, leaving 7 bases of the junction unmatched. The CDR3 is made up of 17 amino acids. The CDR3 spells CATSRERQGYSYNEQFF. The CDR3 nucleotides are TGTGCCACCAGCAGGGAACGACAGGGGTACTCCTACAATGAGCAGTTCTTC.

V and J are TRBV2 and TRBJ2-3, with 11 nucleotides matching TRBD2. Trimming at V came to 6 bases and at J to 3 bases, leaving 5 bases not matched to a gene. Germline values: CDR1 SNHLY, CDR2 FYNNEI. This CDR3 region has 15 residues. The CDR3 is CASRETSGVTDTQYF. The DNA of the CDR3 is TGTGCCAGCAGAGAGACTAGCGGGGTTACAGATACGCAGTATTTT.

In this sample, this clone turned up a few times. This chain joins TRBV19 and TRBJ1-1, with 7 bases fitting TRBD1. Germline CDR1 is LNHDA and CDR2 is SQIVND (reference sequence). The ends lost 1 base at V and 4 bases at J; junction bases unmatched: 3. This CDR3 is 14 amino acids long. The CDR3 DNA is TGTGCCAGTAGTATAGGACAGGGCTCCACTGAAGCTTTCTTT. Encoded protein: CASSIGQGSTEAFF.

This chain joins TRBV30 and TRBJ2-7; 8 nucleotides agree with TRBD2. The CDR3 is made up of 12 amino acids. Germline CDR1 and CDR2: GTSNPN and SVGIG (reference sequence). V trimming: 4 bases; J trimming: 7 bases; junction bases outside the gene matches: 6. CDR3 nucleotides: TGTGCCTGGAACGGGGGGGGCAGGGAGCAGTACTTC. It codes for CAWNGGGREQYF.

The chain joins TRBV18 to TRBJ2-6, with TRBD1 identical over 7 bases. The V gene end was trimmed by 0 bases and the J gene end by 0 bases; junction bases not matched to a gene: 2. The CDR3 runs to 17 residues. Germline loops: CDR1 KGHSH, CDR2 LQKENI. CDR3 region: CASSPPTGSSGANVLTF. The CDR3 bases are TGTGCCAGCTCACCACCGACAGGGAGCTCTGGGGCCAACGTCCTGACTTTC.

This chain connects TRBV5-6 to TRBJ2-3; the match to TRBD2 covers 13 bases. The trim removed 4 bases at V and 4 bases at J, leaving 6 bases unmatched. The CDR3 totals 16 residues. From germline, CDR1 is SGHDT and CDR2 YYEEEE. DNA for the CDR3: TGTGCCAGCAGCCCTGGACTAGCGGGGGTGTCAGATACGCAGTATTTT. The encoded protein is CASSPGLAGVSDTQYF.